The subject of this entry is one T cell receptor (beta chain). Antigen: not known. This sample is drawn from a study of CXCR3-negative and CXCR3-positive naive CD8 T cells. Per germline, CDR1 SQVTM and CDR2 ANQGSEA. The CDR3 contains 13 residues. A CD45RO-CCR7+CD27+CD95- profile was what naive CD8+ T cells displayed. General observations from the study: Much lower diversity was found in memory CD8+ cells, while both naive subsets had comparably high diversity.

Libraries were UMI-labeled 5' RACE TRB cDNA. With the 5' RACE reads reprocessed, TCRdb shows one record per CDR3 protein and no DNA. The specimen's table records several thousand distinct CDR3 sequences. This chain links TRBV29-1 with TRBJ2-7; without DNA, the TCRdb call of TRBD2 cannot be checked. The specimen sequenced was naive CXCR3- CD8+ T cells from blood. Subset defined: CD45RO-CCR7+CD27+CD95- naive CD8+ T cells lacking CXCR3 (TNR3-). The clonotype comes from a human donor in good health. Some clones in this sample may be carry-over from other donors' samples. Here the CDR3 reads CSVEFETNYEQYF.